This is a list of T cell receptor beta chains from one sample in a study of T cells in Graves' hyperthyroidism and ophthalmopathy. Each CDR3 protein gets one entry after TCRdb re-called the multiplex PCR reads with MiXCR. The repertoire holds 200,000 to 250,000 distinct CDR3 sequences, about 15% seen once, with 50% in the top ten. Sequencing input: blood. The receptors were gathered from a man in his fifties or sixties with Graves' hyperthyroidism. Each CDR3 is given with its conserved first and last residue. The order of the fields is clone size, J gene, V gene, D gene, CDR3 DNA, CDR3 protein. D genes are given only for firm matches. Size is stated for part of the rows, as once, few or many counts, or as a class when the clone is expanded.

many	TRBJ2-7	TRBV20-1	NA	TGCAGTGCTAGTACCCCCGGGTCTAACATTTACGAGCAGTACTTC	CSASTPGSNIYEQYF
many	TRBJ1-1	TRBV18	NA	TGTGCCAGCTCACCAGGGACACTTTTGAACACTGAAGCTTTCTTT	CASSPGTLLNTEAFF
many	TRBJ1-5	TRBV27	NA	TGTGCCAGCAGTCCCTTCGGAGGGCTACCCCAGCATTTT	CASSPFGGLPQHF
many	TRBJ2-7	TRBV7-8	TRBD2	TGTGCCAGCAGCTTAGCAAAGGGACTAGCGGGAAGACGTAGAAACGAGCAGTACTTC	CASSLAKGLAGRRRNEQYF
few	TRBJ2-7	TRBV9	TRBD2	TGTGCCAGCAGCGCAGGACTAGCGGGACTCTACGAGCAGTACTTC	CASSAGLAGLYEQYF
few	TRBJ2-7	TRBV20-1	NA	TGCAGTGCTCTAGGCCCCACCCGGATCTACGAGCAGTACTTC	CSALGPTRIYEQYF
NA	TRBJ1-4	TRBV4-3	NA	TGCGCCAGCAGCAGGGGGGTTAATGAAAAACTGTTTTTT	CASSRGVNEKLFF
few	TRBJ2-7	TRBV28	TRBD1	TGTGCCAGCAGTTTATTTGCGGGACAGGGGTTCGAGCAGTACTTC	CASSLFAGQGFEQYF
many	TRBJ1-1	TRBV28	NA	TGTGCCAGCAGTTTGTACACTGAAGCTTTCTTT	CASSLYTEAFF
many	TRBJ1-1	TRBV20-1	NA	TGCAGTGCTAGAGATCTAGGCAGGGAGGGTAACACTGAAGCTTTCTTT	CSARDLGREGNTEAFF
NA	TRBJ2-5	TRBV5-1	TRBD2	TGCGCCAGCAGCTTCCGACTAGCGGCCCAAGAGACCCAGTACTTC	CASSFRLAAQETQYF
NA	TRBJ2-3	TRBV5-1	NA	TGCGCCAGCAGCTTGGGCCAGGTCTCCCCAGATACGCAGTATTTT	CASSLGQVSPDTQYF
many	TRBJ2-1	TRBV6-1	TRBD2	TGTGCCAGCAGTGAAGGACTAGCGGGGTACTCCTACAATGAGCAGTTCTTC	CASSEGLAGYSYNEQFF
many	TRBJ1-1	TRBV2	NA	TGTGCCAGCAGGACAGGAAGAACTGAAGCTTTCTTT	CASRTGRTEAFF
many	TRBJ1-5	TRBV25-1	NA	TGTGCCAGCAATGTTACTCCGGGACCGCGAGGCCAGCCCCAGCATTTT	CASNVTPGPRGQPQHF
many	TRBJ1-1	TRBV30	NA	TGTGCCTGGAGAAGGGTCAGACAGAACACTGAAGCTTTCTTT	CAWRRVRQNTEAFF
many	TRBJ2-3	TRBV29-1	TRBD2	TGCAGCGTTAAGGCGAGCGGGAGTGATACGCAGTATTTT	CSVKASGSDTQYF
many	TRBJ2-7	TRBV28	NA	TGTGCCAGCAGTTTAAGGAGAGACTCCGAGCAGTACTTC	CASSLRRDSEQYF
NA	TRBJ2-3	TRBV5-1	TRBD2	TGCGCCAGCAGCTTCCCCCCCGGGCTAGCGGACGTCTATACGCAGTATTTT	CASSFPPGLADVYTQYF
many	TRBJ2-7	TRBV6-6	NA	TGTGCCAGCAGTTACTCGTCGGGTTACTACGAGCAGTACTTC	CASSYSSGYYEQYF
many	TRBJ1-3	TRBV30	TRBD1	TGTGCCTGGAGTGAGGGACAGACTGGAAACACCATATATTTT	CAWSEGQTGNTIYF
many	TRBJ1-5	TRBV3-1	TRBD1	TGTGCCAGCAGCCCCAGAGGAACAGGGGGCCAAAATCAGCCCCAGCATTTT	CASSPRGTGGQNQPQHF
many	TRBJ2-2	TRBV5-1	TRBD2	TGCGCCAGCAGAAACCTAGCGGGAGGAACCGGGGAGCTGTTTTTT	CASRNLAGGTGELFF
many	TRBJ2-7	TRBV6-2/TRBV6-3	NA	TGTGCCAGCAGAACCTACCGGGACAACTACGAGCAGTACTTC	CASRTYRDNYEQYF
many	TRBJ2-7	TRBV11-3	NA	TGTGCCAGCAGCTTACAGGAGGTGAACGAGCAGTACTTC	CASSLQEVNEQYF
once	TRBJ2-3	TRBV11-3	NA	TGTGCCAGCAGCCACGGGACGACCTCTAGCACAGGTACGCAGTATTTT	CASSHGTTSSTGTQYF
many	TRBJ1-1	TRBV5-6	TRBD1	TGTGCCAGCAGCGTCGGGACAGGGGGTCTGAACACTGAAGCTTTCTTT	CASSVGTGGLNTEAFF
many	TRBJ1-4	TRBV5-5	NA	TGTGCCAGCAGCTTGGCCGTGAATGAAAAACTGTTTTTT	CASSLAVNEKLFF
few	TRBJ2-2	TRBV11-2	NA	TGTGCCAGCAGCTGGGTTGTCCGGCCAGGGGAGCTGTTTTTT	CASSWVVRPGELFF
NA	TRBJ1-2	TRBV19	NA	TGTGCCAGTAGTCGCAAGGTGGCCCCGGGCTATGGCTACACCTTC	CASSRKVAPGYGYTF
few	TRBJ1-2	TRBV28	NA	TGTGCCAGCAGTTTGGGTGGGGCAGAAGGGGATGGCTACACCTTC	CASSLGGAEGDGYTF
many	TRBJ2-7	TRBV20-1	TRBD1	TGCAGTGCTGTACAACCGGGACAGGGGTCCTACGAGCAGTACTTC	CSAVQPGQGSYEQYF
many	TRBJ2-2	TRBV7-2	NA	TGTGCCAGCAGCCCAAGTAGCGGTGGCGGGGAGCTGTTTTTT	CASSPSSGGGELFF
many	TRBJ2-5	TRBV7-2	TRBD1	TGTGCCAGCAGCTGGAGGACAGGGGAGACCCAGTACTTC	CASSWRTGETQYF
many	TRBJ2-4	TRBV28	TRBD1	TGTGCCAGCAGAAGACAGGGGGCGGACATTCAGTACTTC	CASRRQGADIQYF
NA	TRBJ2-1	TRBV7-9	NA	TGTGCCAGCGTTCGTTCGCTTAGGCCCGGCAATGAGCAGTTCTTC	CASVRSLRPGNEQFF
many	TRBJ1-5	TRBV28	NA	TGTGCCAGCAGTTTAAGGGGTCAGCCCCAGCATTTT	CASSLRGQPQHF